This T cell receptor beta chain is drawn from a study of T cell repertoires in cytomegalovirus infection. The wider study: CMV infection and matching HLA type were both indicated by public TCR beta signatures.

The germline CDR1 and CDR2 sequences are LNHDA and SQIVND (reference sequence). The CDR3 totals 14 residues. V lost 11 bases and J lost 5; bases outside the gene matches: 11. Study-level findings and limits: Pooled public TCR beta family frequency picked out CMV carriers with the relevant HLA. There were HLA-C-restricted CMV-specific TCR beta clonotypes dominating the ex vivo response.

The sample holds a few counts of this clonotype. What it binds is not known. TCRdb re-analysed the reads in MiXCR, keeping a single row per CDR3 protein. In the table there are about 130,000 distinct CDR3 sequences, about 24% of which are singletons. The V gene is TRBV19, the J gene TRBJ2-2; TRBD2 matches 7 bases. The sequenced material came from PBMCs, sequenced either directly or after in vitro stimulation (not recorded which). This TCR derives from a human donor in good health (CMV status not recorded). Some clones in this sample may be carry-over from other donors' samples. CDR3 protein: CAGRSAGDTGELFF. In nucleotides, the CDR3 is TGTGCCGGACGGTCCGCGGGAGATACCGGGGAGCTGTTTTTT.